This T cell receptor beta chain was found in a study of blood T cell repertoires in COVID-19. About the study: The United States, Italy and Spain were the sources of the acute and convalescent COVID-19 samples. T cells, B-cell-depleted T cells, or PBMCs provided the cDNA or gDNA that served as material.

In the source study's methods: Researchers report that nucleated cell counts were estimated from reference gene primer amplification. Here immunoSEQ multiplex PCR was the method, and the copy in TCRdb shows in-frame clones only, minus some. For V, J and clone size, that table is used; D and trimming come from the DNA. The sample includes 210,000 or so clones, approximately 80% of them seen just once. Germline values: CDR1 LGHDT, CDR2 YNNKEL (reference sequence). The CDR3 has 14 residues. V gave up 10 bases and J gave up 0 bases, with 16 bases separating them. The specimen sequenced was peripheral blood. The chain combines TRBV3-1 (or the pseudogene TRBV3-2) with TRBJ2-7; D might be TRBD1 (6 bases). The source is a woman older than 75 with acute or convalescent COVID-19. CDR3 nucleotides: TGTGCCACCTCTCGAACAGGGAGCTCCTACGAGCAGTACTTC. Translation: CATSRTGSSYEQYF.